A single sample is the source of the 17 T cell receptor beta chains below, sequenced in a study of cytomegalovirus exposure and HLA in healthy donors. Assay used: immunoSEQ multiplex PCR; TCRdb lists only in-frame clones, some missing. Among approximately 65,000 clones listed, about 94% were seen once. Material: PBMCs. The receptors were sampled from a woman younger than 35 in good health and CMV-seronegative.

This clone has only one observation. J is TRBJ2-5 and V is TRBV5-6, with TRBD2 matching 7 bases. Germline V gene data show CDR1 as SGHDT and CDR2 as YYEEEE. The CDR3 runs 15 residues. Trimming cost V 1 base and J 6 bases; bases outside gene matches: 9. The CDR3 loop is CASSLWGGGIKTQYF. CDR3 DNA: TGTGCCAGCAGCTTGTGGGGGGGAGGAATCAAGACCCAGTACTTC.

This clone is a singleton in its sample. The CDR3 protein is CASSRGGPDNEQFF. CDR3 DNA sequence: TGCGCCAGCAGTCGGGGGGGCCCGGACAATGAGCAGTTCTTC. The chain recombines TRBV10-1 with TRBJ2-1, with TRBD2 identical over 8 bases. The V and J ends lost 5 bases and 5 bases, in that order; junction bases with no gene match: 5. This CDR3 region has 14 residues. CDR1 is WNHNN, CDR2 SYGVQD, per germline (reference sequence).

This clone was seen once. This sequence joins TRBV7-8 and TRBJ1-2, with D tentatively TRBD1 (5 bases). Trimming stripped 3 bases from V and 6 bases from J, with 17 bases between. The CDR3 extends over 15 amino acids. The germline V gene has CDR1 SGHVS and CDR2 FQNEAQ. CDR3 coding DNA: TGTGCCAGCAGCTTCACGATGCGGGGGTCGGATGGCTACACCTTC. Its protein is CASSFTMRGSDGYTF.

This clone came up once. The chain combines TRBV2 with TRBJ2-7, with D maybe TRBD1 (6 bases). The CDR3 runs to 13 residues. The germline V gene encodes CDR1 SNHLY and CDR2 FYNNEI. The germline V and J ends were trimmed by 6 bases and 1 base, with 10 bases remaining between them. Here the CDR3 DNA reads TGTGCCAGCAGAGCCGGGACATCCTACGAGCAGTACTTC. Translated, it gives CASRAGTSYEQYF.

The chain couples TRBV20-1 to TRBJ1-5; D is uncertain. V was trimmed by 4 bases and J by 4 bases, leaving 2 bases between them. CDR3 size: 10 residues. CDR1 is DFQATT, CDR2 SNEGSKA, per germline (reference sequence). The CDR3 loop reads CSATNQPQHF. The CDR3 DNA is TGCAGTGCTACAAATCAGCCCCAGCATTTT.

This chain uses TRBV5-1 with TRBJ2-7; no clear D. V dropped 3 bases and J dropped 3 bases, with 4 bases sitting between them. Per the germline V gene, CDR1 is SGHRS and CDR2 is YFSETQ. This CDR3 is built from 11 residues. The CDR3 reads CASSSNYEQYF. The CDR3, as DNA: TGCGCCAGCAGCTCTAACTACGAGCAGTACTTC.

The chain is built from TRBV6-5 and TRBJ2-7, with 9 bases lining up with TRBD1. The CDR3 sequence is 14 residues long. Germline CDR1 and CDR2: MNHEY and SVGAGI. Trimming removed 6 bases from V and 4 bases from J; junction bases left unmatched: 7. CDR3 nucleotides: TGTGCCAGCAGCCACCGGGACAGGGATTACGAGCAGTACTTC. It codes for CASSHRDRDYEQYF.

The chain is built from TRBV5-6 and TRBJ1-2, with D unresolved. Trimming cost V 5 bases and J 0 bases, with 14 bases left between them. This CDR3 has 15 amino acids. Germline loops: CDR1 SGHDT, CDR2 YYEEEE. The CDR3: CASRRSSLSNYGYTF. The CDR3 DNA is TGTGCCAGCAGGCGGTCCAGCTTGTCTAACTATGGCTACACCTTC.

V and J are TRBV19 and TRBJ1-3; tentatively, D is TRBD1 (5 bases). The V gene lost 5 bases and the J gene lost 1 base, with 9 bases spanning the gap. This CDR3 region has 14 residues. Germline V gene data show CDR1 as LNHDA and CDR2 as SQIVND (reference sequence). The CDR3, as DNA: TGTGCCAGTAGTCCCCGGACATCTGGAAACACCATATATTTT. The encoded protein is CASSPRTSGNTIYF.

V gene TRBV9 combines with J gene TRBJ1-1, with 8 bases matching TRBD1. Germline V gives CDR1 SGDLS, CDR2 YYNGEE. The CDR3 consists of 15 residues. With 3 bases clipped from V and 4 bases from J, the junction kept 8 bases outside the gene matches. CDR3 sequence: CASSGPQGAPTEAFF. The DNA of the CDR3 is TGTGCCAGCAGCGGACCCCAGGGGGCGCCCACTGAAGCTTTCTTT.

The chain couples TRBV10-2 to TRBJ1-5, with D perhaps matching TRBD1 (5 bases). CDR3 length: 14 amino acids. Germline CDR1 is WSHSY and CDR2 is SAAADI. V was cut by 0 bases and J by 7 bases, with 10 bases left in between. CDR3 sequence (DNA): TGCGCCAGCAGTGAGTCTAGGGGTGGCCAGCCCCAGCATTTT. This gives the protein CASSESRGGQPQHF.

The V call is TRBV12-5, the J call TRBJ2-7; D gene uncertain. The V end was cut by 5 bases, the J end by 3 bases, with 17 bases between. The CDR3 sequence is 15 residues long. From germline, CDR1 is LGHNT and CDR2 FRNRAP. The CDR3 is CASGTSRQVSYEQYF. CDR3 nucleotide sequence: TGTGCTAGTGGTACATCAAGGCAGGTCAGCTACGAGCAGTACTTC.

V gene TRBV6-4 combines with J gene TRBJ1-5; the D is unclear. Trimming took 0 bases from V and 11 from J, leaving 8 bases between them. The CDR3 sequence is 12 residues long. Germline V gene data show CDR1 as MRHNA and CDR2 as SNTAGT. Here the CDR3 reads CASSDSPLAQHF. The CDR3 DNA reads as TGTGCCAGCAGTGACTCCCCCCTTGCCCAGCATTTT.

The chain recombines TRBV5-1 with TRBJ2-4, with D possibly TRBD2 on 6 matching bases. V lost 5 bases and J lost 0, with 9 bases in between. The CDR3 runs 14 residues. Germline V lookup: CDR1 SGHRS, CDR2 YFSETQ. The chain's CDR3 is CASRDGGAKNIQYF. CDR3 nucleotide sequence: TGCGCCAGCAGAGACGGGGGAGCCAAAAACATTCAGTACTTC.

The chain combines TRBV7-9 with TRBJ1-4; D gene uncertain. The CDR3 extends over 12 amino acids. Germline CDR1 is SEHNR and CDR2 is FQNEAQ (reference sequence). Between the trimmed V and J ends, which lost 6 bases and 5 bases, there was a span of 7 bases. The CDR3 sequence: CASSPRNEKLFF. The CDR3 DNA follows: TGTGCCAGCAGTCCCCGGAATGAAAAACTGTTTTTT.

This clone showed up just a few times. This sequence joins TRBV6-1 and TRBJ2-3; D possibly corresponds to TRBD2 (5 bases). Germline-derived CDR1 and CDR2 are MNHNS and SASEGT. The V and J ends lost 3 bases and 4 bases respectively, with 14 bases between them. There are 15 residues in the CDR3. The CDR3, as DNA: TGTGCCAGCAGTGAGACGATAGCGAGGGCAGATACGCAGTATTTT. Its protein is CASSETIARADTQYF.

The V call is TRBV7-2, the J call TRBJ2-2, with D unclear. Germline V gene sequence: CDR1 SGHTA, CDR2 FQGNSA. V was shortened by 5 bases and J by 6 bases, with 10 bases between the two germline ends. There are 13 residues in the CDR3. The chain's CDR3 is CASSPRQAGELFF. DNA for the CDR3: TGTGCCAGCAGCCCCCGACAAGCCGGGGAGCTGTTTTTT.